The T cell receptor (beta chain) under discussion was sequenced for a study of T cells in Graves' hyperthyroidism and ophthalmopathy. Germline lookup yields CDR1 SGHVS and CDR2 FQNEAQ. The ends were cut back, 4 bases at V and 2 bases at J, with 18 bases in the middle. The CDR3 has 16 residues. From RNA transcripts, TCR beta CDR3 regions were amplified. First-round RT-PCR with HTBI primers amplified the TCR CDR3 region. TCRdb reanalysed the multiplex PCR reads using MiXCR and keeps one entry per CDR3 protein. The data contain roughly 500,000 distinct CDR3 sequences, just over 45% of them singletons. Exclusion of patients followed from uncontrolled infection, other autoimmune disease, pregnancy or lactation. Concerning this clonotype: Its target is not known.

General study points: It was a median roughly 6.5 months before onset that the model predicted ophthalmopathy. Among thyroid clonotypes expanded above 0.001, most also appeared in blood.

The chain combines TRBV7-8 with TRBJ2-7; D perhaps matches TRBD1 (7 bases). The origin of this receptor is an adult woman with Graves' disease, either hyperthyroidism or ophthalmopathy (not recorded which). The sample consisted of peripheral blood or thyroid tissue (not recorded which). The CDR3 loop is CASSSGRTGVTYEQYF. Here the CDR3 DNA reads TGTGCCAGCAGCTCAGGGAGGACAGGTGTCACCTACGAGCAGTACTTC.